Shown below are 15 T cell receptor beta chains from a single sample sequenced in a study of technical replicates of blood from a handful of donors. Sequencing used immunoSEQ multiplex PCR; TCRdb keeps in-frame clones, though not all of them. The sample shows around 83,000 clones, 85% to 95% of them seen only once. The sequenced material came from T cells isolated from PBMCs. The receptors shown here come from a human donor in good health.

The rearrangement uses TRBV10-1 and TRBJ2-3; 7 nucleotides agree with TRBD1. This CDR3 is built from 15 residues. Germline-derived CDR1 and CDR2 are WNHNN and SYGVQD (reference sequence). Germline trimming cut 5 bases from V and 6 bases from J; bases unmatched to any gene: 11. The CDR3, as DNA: TGCGCCAGCAGTTACATCGGGACAGCGGCTGATACGCAGTATTTT. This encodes CASSYIGTAADTQYF.

The CDR3 DNA reads as TGTGCCAGCAGCCGGGACACGGAGAATGAAAAACTGTTTTTT. It translates to CASSRDTENEKLFF. The chain recombines TRBV5-4 with TRBJ1-4; maybe TRBD1 (6 bases). The CDR3 contains 14 residues. V was clipped by 4 bases and J by 5 bases, with 12 bases between them. Germline V gene sequence: CDR1 SGHNT, CDR2 YYREEE (reference sequence).

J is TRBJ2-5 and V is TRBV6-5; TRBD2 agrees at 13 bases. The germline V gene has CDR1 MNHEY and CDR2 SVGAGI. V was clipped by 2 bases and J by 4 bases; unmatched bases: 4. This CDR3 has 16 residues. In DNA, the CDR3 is TGTGCCAGCAGTTACGGACTAGCGGGGGTAGGAGAGACCCAGTACTTC. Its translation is CASSYGLAGVGETQYF.

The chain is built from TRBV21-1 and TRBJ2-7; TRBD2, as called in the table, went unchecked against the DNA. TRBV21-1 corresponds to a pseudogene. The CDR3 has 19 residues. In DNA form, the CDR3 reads TGTGCCAGCATTTCAGGGGCGGCGGGACTAGCAACCGACTTTTCCGAGCAGTACTTC. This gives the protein CASISGAAGLATDFSEQYF.

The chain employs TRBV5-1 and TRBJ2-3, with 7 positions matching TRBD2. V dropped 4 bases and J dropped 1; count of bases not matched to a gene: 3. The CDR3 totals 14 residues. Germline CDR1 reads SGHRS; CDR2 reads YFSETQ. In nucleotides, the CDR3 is TGCGCCAGCAGCGCCAGCGGGGGCACAGATACGCAGTATTTT. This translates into CASSASGGTDTQYF.

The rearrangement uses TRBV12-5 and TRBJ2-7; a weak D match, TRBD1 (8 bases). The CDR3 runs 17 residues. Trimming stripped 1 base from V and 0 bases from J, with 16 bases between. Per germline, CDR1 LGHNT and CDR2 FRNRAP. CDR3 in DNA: TGTGCTAGTGGTTTGGCTCGTACAGGGGGGGCCTCCTACGAGCAGTACTTC. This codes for CASGLARTGGASYEQYF.

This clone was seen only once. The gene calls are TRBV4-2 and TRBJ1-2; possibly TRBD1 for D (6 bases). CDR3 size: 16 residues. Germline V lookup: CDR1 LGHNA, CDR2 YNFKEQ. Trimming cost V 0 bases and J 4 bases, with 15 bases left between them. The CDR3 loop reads CASSQDRATGSYGYTF. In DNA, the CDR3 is TGTGCCAGCAGCCAAGATCGGGCGACAGGAAGCTATGGCTACACCTTC.

The CDR3 DNA reads TGTGCCAGCAGCACTTTGGGACAGGGTCGGAAGGGCGAAAAACTGTTTTTT. Amino acids: CASSTLGQGRKGEKLFF. The chain joins TRBV14 to TRBJ1-4; 9 bases map to TRBD1. The junction had 15 bases not matched to a gene; V was cut back by 5 bases and J by 8 bases. There are 17 residues in the CDR3. CDR1 and CDR2 from the germline V gene are SGHDN and FVKESK. Complete variable domain (other parts from reference TRBV14 and TRBJ1-4): EAGVTQFPSHSVIEKGQTVTLRCDPISGHDNLYWYRRVMGKEIKFLLHFVKESKQDESGMPNNRFLAERTGGTYSTLKVQPAELEDSGVYFCASSTLGQGRKGEKLFFGSGTQLSVL.

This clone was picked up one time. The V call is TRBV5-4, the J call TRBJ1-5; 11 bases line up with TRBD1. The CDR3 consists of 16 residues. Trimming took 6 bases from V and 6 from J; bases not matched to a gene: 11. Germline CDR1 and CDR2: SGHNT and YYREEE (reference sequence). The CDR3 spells CASTNTGTGGSQPQHF. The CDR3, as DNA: TGTGCCAGCACCAATACCGGGACAGGGGGTTCTCAGCCCCAGCATTTT.

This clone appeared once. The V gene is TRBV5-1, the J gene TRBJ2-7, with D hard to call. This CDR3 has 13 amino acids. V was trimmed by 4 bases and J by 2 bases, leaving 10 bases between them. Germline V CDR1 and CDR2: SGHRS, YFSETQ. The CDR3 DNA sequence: TGCGCCAGCAGCGTGGACCCGGCCTACGAGCAGTACTTC. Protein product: CASSVDPAYEQYF. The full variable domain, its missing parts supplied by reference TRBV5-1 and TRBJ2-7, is KAGVTQTPRYLIKTRGQQVTLSCSPISGHRSVSWYQQTPGQGLQFLFEYFSETQRNKGNFPGRFSGRQFSNSRSEMNVSTLELGDSALYLCASSVDPAYEQYFGPGTRLTVT.

CDR3 bases: TGCGCCAGCAGCCCGGGACAGGCCCGTTTCTCCTACGAGCAGTACTTC. Protein: CASSPGQARFSYEQYF. The rearrangement uses TRBV5-1 and TRBJ2-7; TRBD1 matches 8 bases. The CDR3 loop spans 16 amino acids. Germline lookup yields CDR1 SGHRS and CDR2 YFSETQ. Trimming took 4 bases from V and 0 from J; bases not matched to a gene: 9.

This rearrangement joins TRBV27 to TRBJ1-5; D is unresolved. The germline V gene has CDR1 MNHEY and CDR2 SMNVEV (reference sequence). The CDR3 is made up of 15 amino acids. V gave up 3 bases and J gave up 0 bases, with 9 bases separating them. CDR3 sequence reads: CASSLYQYSNQPQHF. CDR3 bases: TGTGCCAGCAGTTTGTACCAGTATAGCAATCAGCCCCAGCATTTT.

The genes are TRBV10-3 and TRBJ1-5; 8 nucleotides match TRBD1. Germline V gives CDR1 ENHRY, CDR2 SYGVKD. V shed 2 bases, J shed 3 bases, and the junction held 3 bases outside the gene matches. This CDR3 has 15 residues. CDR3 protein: CAISETGGYNQPQHF. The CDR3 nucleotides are TGTGCCATCAGTGAGACAGGGGGGTACAATCAGCCCCAGCATTTT.

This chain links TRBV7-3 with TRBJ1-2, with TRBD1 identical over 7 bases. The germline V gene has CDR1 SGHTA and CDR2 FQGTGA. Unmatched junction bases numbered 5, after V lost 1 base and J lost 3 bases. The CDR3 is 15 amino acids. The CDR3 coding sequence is TGTGCCAGCAGCTTAAGAGGGGGCCAGGACTATGGCTACACCTTC. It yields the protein CASSLRGGQDYGYTF.

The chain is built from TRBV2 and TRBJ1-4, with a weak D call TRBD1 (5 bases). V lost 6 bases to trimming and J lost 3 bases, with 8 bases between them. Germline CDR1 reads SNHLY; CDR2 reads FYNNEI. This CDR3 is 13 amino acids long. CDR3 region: CASSRESNEKLFF. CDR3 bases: TGTGCCAGCAGCAGGGAATCTAATGAAAAACTGTTTTTT.